This TCR beta chain is from a study of blood T cell repertoires in COVID-19. About the study: The samples span acute and convalescent COVID-19 from the United States, Italy and Spain. The cDNA or gDNA used as material had been derived from T cells, B-cell-depleted T cells, or PBMCs.

The CDR3 loop spans 17 amino acids. Trimming took 5 bases from V and 7 from J; bases not matched to a gene: 12. Germline CDR1 is MGHRA and CDR2 is YSYEKL. In the authors' methods: Estimated nucleated cell counts came from reference gene primer amplification. Assay used: immunoSEQ multiplex PCR; TCRdb lists only in-frame clones, some missing. The V and J calls and clone size come from that table; D and trimming were worked out from the DNA. This table has approximately 190,000 clones, about 85% appearing once. This chain links TRBV4-1 with TRBJ1-6; TRBD1 matches 9 bases. The receptor was derived from a human donor in a cohort sampled during active COVID-19. The sequencing input was peripheral blood. CDR3 DNA sequence: TGCGCCAGCAGCTCGACAGGGGGTTACAGAGGAAATTCACCCCTCCACTTT. Translating gives CASSSTGGYRGNSPLHF.